One and the same sample provided the 3 T cell receptor beta chains below, sequenced in a study of OX40 agonist ivuxolimab in advanced cancers. The data were produced by immunoSEQ multiplex PCR, yet TCRdb's version contains in-frame clones alone and is incomplete. The data show about 73,000 clones, over 80% seen once. Sequences were derived from CD4+ or CD8+ T cells sorted from blood, sampled in a trial of the OX40 agonist ivuxolimab. These receptors originate from an adult with an advanced solid tumor such as melanoma, head and neck, liver or kidney cancer.

The rearrangement joins TRBV2 to TRBJ2-5; D remains unclear. Per germline, CDR1 SNHLY and CDR2 FYNNEI. The CDR3 runs 15 residues. The V and J ends lost 6 bases and 5 bases respectively, with 19 bases between them. The CDR3 coding sequence is TGTGCCAGCAGCAAAGACGGTGCCGTCGGTGAGACCCAGTACTTC. This encodes CASSKDGAVGETQYF.

The chain has TRBV18 and TRBJ1-4; a weak D match, TRBD1 (6 bases). Trimming shortened V by 6 bases and J by 8 bases, and 16 bases separated the two germline ends. Germline CDR1 is KGHSH and CDR2 is LQKENI. The CDR3 runs 14 residues. CDR3 loop: CASSQGQSGEKLFF. For the CDR3, the DNA is TGTGCCAGCTCCCAAGGACAGTCTGGGGAAAAACTGTTTTTT.

The CDR3 DNA sequence: TGTGCCAGCAGCTCGCTTGGGGTAGCGGGAGTTAATGAGCAGTTCTTC. This encodes CASSSLGVAGVNEQFF. The chain recombines TRBV11-2 with TRBJ2-1; 9 nucleotides match TRBD2. CDR3 length: 16 residues. CDR1 SGHAT and CDR2 FQNNGV come from the germline V gene. With V trimmed by 4 bases and J by 7 bases, 11 bases remained unmatched.